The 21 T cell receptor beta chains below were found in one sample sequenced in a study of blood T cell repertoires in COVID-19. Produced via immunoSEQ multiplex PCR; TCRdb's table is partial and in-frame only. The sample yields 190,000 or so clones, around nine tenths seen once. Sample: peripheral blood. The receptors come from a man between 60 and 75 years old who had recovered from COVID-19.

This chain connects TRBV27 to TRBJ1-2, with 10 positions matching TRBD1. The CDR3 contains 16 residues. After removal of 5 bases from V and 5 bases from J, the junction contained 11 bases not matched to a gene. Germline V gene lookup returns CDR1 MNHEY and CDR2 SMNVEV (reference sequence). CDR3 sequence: CASSKGGQGLFYGYTF. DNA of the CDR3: TGTGCCAGCAGTAAGGGGGGACAGGGGCTATTTTATGGCTACACCTTC.

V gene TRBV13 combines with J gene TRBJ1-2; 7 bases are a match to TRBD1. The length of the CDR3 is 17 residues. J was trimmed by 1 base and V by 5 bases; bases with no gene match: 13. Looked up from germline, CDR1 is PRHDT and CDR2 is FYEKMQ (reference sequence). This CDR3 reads CASSPSGTAAFNYGYTF. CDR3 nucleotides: TGTGCCAGCAGCCCCTCCGGGACAGCGGCATTTAACTATGGCTACACCTTC.

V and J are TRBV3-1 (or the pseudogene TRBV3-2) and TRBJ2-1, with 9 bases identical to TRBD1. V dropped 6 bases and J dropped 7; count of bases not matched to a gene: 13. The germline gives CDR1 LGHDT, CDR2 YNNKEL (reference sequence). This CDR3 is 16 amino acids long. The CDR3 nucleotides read TGTGCCAGCAGTCGCCGCGAGTGGACAGGGGAGAATGAGCAGTTCTTC. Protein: CASSRREWTGENEQFF.

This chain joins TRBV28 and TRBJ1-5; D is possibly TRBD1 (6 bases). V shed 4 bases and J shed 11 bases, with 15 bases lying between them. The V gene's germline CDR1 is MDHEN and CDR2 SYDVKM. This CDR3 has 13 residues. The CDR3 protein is CASSSDRPLTQHF. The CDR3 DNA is TGTGCCAGCAGTTCAGACAGGCCCCTAACCCAGCATTTT.

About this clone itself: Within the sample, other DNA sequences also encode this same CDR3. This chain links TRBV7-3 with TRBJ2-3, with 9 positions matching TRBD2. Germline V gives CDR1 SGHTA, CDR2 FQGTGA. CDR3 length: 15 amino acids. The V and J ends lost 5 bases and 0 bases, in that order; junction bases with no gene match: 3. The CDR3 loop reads CASSQAGGSTDTQYF. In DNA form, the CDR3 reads TGTGCCAGCAGCCAAGCGGGGGGTAGCACAGATACGCAGTATTTT.

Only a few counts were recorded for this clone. In DNA, the CDR3 is TGTGCCACCAGTGGAGGGGGACCCTACAATGAGCAGTTCTTC. Translated: CATSGGGPYNEQFF. This chain joins TRBV24-1 and TRBJ2-1; a weak D match, TRBD1 (6 bases). The CDR3 runs to 14 residues. CDR1 is KGHDR and CDR2 is SFDVKD in the germline V gene. With 5 bases removed from V and 2 bases from J, the gap between germline ends came to 9 bases.

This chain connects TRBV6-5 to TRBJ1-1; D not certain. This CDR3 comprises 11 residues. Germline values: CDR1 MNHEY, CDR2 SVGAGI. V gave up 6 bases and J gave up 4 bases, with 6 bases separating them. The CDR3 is CASSPLTEAFF. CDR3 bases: TGTGCCAGCAGCCCACTCACTGAAGCTTTCTTT.

The CDR3 protein is CASSLTGDTEAFF. Written as DNA, the CDR3 is TGTGCCAGCAGCCTAACAGGGGACACTGAAGCTTTCTTT. The chain uses TRBV6-5 and TRBJ1-1; the match to TRBD1 covers 7 bases. Germline trimming cut 6 bases from V and 3 bases from J; bases unmatched to any gene: 4. Germline CDR1 is MNHEY and CDR2 is SVGAGI. The CDR3 totals 13 residues.

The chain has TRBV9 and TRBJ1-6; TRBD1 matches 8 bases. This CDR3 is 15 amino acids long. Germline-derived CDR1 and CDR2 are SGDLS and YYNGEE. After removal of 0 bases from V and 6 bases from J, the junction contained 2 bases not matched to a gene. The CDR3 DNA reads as TGTGCCAGCAGCGTAGGACAGGGGCCTAATTCACCCCTCCACTTT. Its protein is CASSVGQGPNSPLHF. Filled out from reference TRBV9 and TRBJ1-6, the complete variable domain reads DSGVTQTPKHLITATGQRVTLRCSPRSGDLSVYWYQQSLDQGLQFLIQYYNGEERAKGNILERFSAQQFPDLHSELNLSSLELGDSALYFCASSVGQGPNSPLHFGNGTRLTVT.

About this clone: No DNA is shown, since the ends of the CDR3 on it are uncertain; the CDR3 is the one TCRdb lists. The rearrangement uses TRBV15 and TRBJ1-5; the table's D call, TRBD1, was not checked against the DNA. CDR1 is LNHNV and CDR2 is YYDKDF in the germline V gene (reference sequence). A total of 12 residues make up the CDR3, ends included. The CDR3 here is CATSGHDSPSIF.

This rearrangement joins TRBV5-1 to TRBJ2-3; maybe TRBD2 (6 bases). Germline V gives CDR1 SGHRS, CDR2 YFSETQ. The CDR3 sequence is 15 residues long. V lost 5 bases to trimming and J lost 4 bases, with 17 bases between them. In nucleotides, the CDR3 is TGCGCCAGCAGTCCCCCGGGACTTAGGGCAGATACGCAGTATTTT. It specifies CASSPPGLRADTQYF.

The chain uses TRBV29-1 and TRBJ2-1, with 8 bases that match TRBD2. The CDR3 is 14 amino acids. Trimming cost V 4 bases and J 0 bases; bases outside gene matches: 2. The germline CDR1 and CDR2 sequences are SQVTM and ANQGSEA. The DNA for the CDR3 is TGCAGCGTTGGGGCGGGGGGCTCCTACAATGAGCAGTTCTTC. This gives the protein CSVGAGGSYNEQFF.

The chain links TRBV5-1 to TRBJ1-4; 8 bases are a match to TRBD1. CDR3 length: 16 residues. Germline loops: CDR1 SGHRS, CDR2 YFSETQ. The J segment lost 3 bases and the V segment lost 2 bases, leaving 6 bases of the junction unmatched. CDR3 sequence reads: CASSFISTGANEKLFF. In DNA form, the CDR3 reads TGCGCCAGCAGCTTTATTTCGACAGGGGCTAATGAAAAACTGTTTTTT.

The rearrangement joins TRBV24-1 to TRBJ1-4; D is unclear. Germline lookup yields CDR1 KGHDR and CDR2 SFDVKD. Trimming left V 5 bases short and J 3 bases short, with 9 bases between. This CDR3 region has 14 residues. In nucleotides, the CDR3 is TGTGCCACCAGTGGAATCCCGGCTAATGAAAAACTGTTTTTT. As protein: CATSGIPANEKLFF.

DNA of the CDR3: TGTGCCAGCGCCGACAGGACCCTTTCACTCGGGAACACTGAAGCTTTCTTT. This codes for CASADRTLSLGNTEAFF. This sequence joins TRBV19 and TRBJ1-1; the D gene is possibly TRBD1 (6 bases). Germline V gene data show CDR1 as LNHDA and CDR2 as SQIVND (reference sequence). Between the trimmed V and J ends, which lost 9 bases and 1 base, there was a span of 24 bases. The CDR3 is made up of 17 amino acids. Combining the CDR3 with reference TRBV19 and TRBJ1-1 gives the whole variable domain DGGITQSPKYLFRKEGQNVTLSCEQNLNHDAMYWYRQDPGQGLRLIYYSQIVNDFQKGDIAEGYSVSREKKESFPLTVTSAQKNPTAFYLCASADRTLSLGNTEAFFGQGTRLTVV.

The CDR3 DNA reads as TGTGCCAGCAGCTACCAGGGGGCAGATGGCTACACCTTC. It specifies CASSYQGADGYTF. V gene TRBV11-2 combines with J gene TRBJ1-2, with 8 bases matching TRBD1. The trim removed 4 bases at V and 6 bases at J, leaving 4 bases unmatched. This CDR3 contains 13 residues. Germline V gene lookup returns CDR1 SGHAT and CDR2 FQNNGV.

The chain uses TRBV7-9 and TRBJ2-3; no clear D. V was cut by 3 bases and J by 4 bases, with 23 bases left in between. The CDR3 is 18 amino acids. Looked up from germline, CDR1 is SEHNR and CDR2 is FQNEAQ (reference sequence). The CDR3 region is CASSFPPGQVVVADTQYF. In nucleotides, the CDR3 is TGTGCCAGCAGCTTTCCCCCTGGGCAGGTCGTAGTAGCAGATACGCAGTATTTT.

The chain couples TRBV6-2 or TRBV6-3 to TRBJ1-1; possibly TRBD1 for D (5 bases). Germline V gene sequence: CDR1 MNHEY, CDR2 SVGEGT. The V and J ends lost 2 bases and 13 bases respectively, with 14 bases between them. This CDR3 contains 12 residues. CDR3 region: CASSYAGTPDFF. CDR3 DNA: TGTGCCAGCAGTTACGCGGGGACCCCGGATTTCTTT.

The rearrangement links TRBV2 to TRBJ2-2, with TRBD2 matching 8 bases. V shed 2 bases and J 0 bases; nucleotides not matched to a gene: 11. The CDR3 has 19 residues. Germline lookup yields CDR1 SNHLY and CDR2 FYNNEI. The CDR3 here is CASSELHLAGRSNTGELFF. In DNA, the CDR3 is TGTGCCAGCAGTGAACTCCATTTAGCGGGACGTTCGAACACCGGGGAGCTGTTTTTT.

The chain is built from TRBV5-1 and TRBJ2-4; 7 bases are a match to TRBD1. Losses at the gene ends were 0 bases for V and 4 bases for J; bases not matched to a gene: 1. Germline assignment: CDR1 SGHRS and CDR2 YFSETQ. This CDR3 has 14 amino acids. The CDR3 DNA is TGCGCCAGCAGCTTGGAGGGGGCGAAAAACATTCAGTACTTC. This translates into CASSLEGAKNIQYF.

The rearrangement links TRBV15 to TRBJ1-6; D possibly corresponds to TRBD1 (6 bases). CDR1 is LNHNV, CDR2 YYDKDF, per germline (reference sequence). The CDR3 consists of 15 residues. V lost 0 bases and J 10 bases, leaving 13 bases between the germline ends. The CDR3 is CATSRDGRGQSPLHF. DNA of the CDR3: TGTGCCACCAGCAGAGATGGGAGGGGACAATCACCCCTCCACTTT. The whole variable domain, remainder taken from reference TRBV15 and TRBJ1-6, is DAMVIQNPRYQVTQFGKPVTLSCSQTLNHNVMYWYQQKSSQAPKLLFHYYDKDFNNEADTPDNFQSRRPNTSFCFLDIRSPGLGDTAMYLCATSRDGRGQSPLHFGNGTRLTVT.